This TCR beta chain emerged from a study of blood T cell repertoires in COVID-19. This clone was counted between two and nine times. Original processing methods: It was from reference gene primer amplification that nucleated cell counts were estimated. Generated by immunoSEQ multiplex PCR, the TCRdb table keeps only in-frame clones and is missing some. V, J and clone size are those of that table, while D and trimming were read from the DNA. The sample lists around 190,000 clones, roughly nine tenths occurring once. Germline values: CDR1 KGHDR, CDR2 SFDVKD. The V segment lost 6 bases and the J segment 4 bases; nucleotides outside the gene matches: 6. The CDR3 has 15 residues.

Input material: peripheral blood. The receptor was derived from a man aged 18 to 30 who had recovered from COVID-19. V usage is TRBV24-1 and J usage is TRBJ2-3, with 10 bases lining up with TRBD1. Here the CDR3 reads CATSPGQGFPDTQYF. The CDR3 nucleotides read TGTGCCACCAGTCCGGGACAGGGGTTTCCAGATACGCAGTATTTT.